The clone carrying this TCR beta chain was detected only a few times. Its antigen is unidentified. Per the germline V gene, CDR1 is MGHRA and CDR2 is YSYEKL. The CDR3 is 16 amino acids. V was shortened by 0 bases and J by 6 bases, with 14 bases between the two germline ends. Amplification of TCR alpha and beta CDR3 regions from RNA used iRepertoire nested multiplex PCR. One-step reverse transcription and amplification started from approximately 100-400 ng of tissue mRNA or PBMC total RNA. TCRdb analysed the multiplex PCR reads with MiXCR anew, one entry per CDR3 protein. The data hold 100,000 to 150,000 distinct CDR3 sequences, with under 25% observed a single time. The data were taken from a study of glioma-infiltrating T cells. Study observations and caveats: CDR3 overlap between tissue and blood was very small. Gliomas, especially low-grade, showed above-expected tissue-blood divergence; non-neoplastic patients showed below.

The gene calls are TRBV4-1 and TRBJ2-2, with D possibly TRBD1 on 5 matching bases. The receptor was derived from a human donor with low-grade glioma or glioblastoma, undergoing nonglioma brain surgery, or in good health (not recorded which). The sample taken for sequencing was glioma tissue, nonneoplastic brain tissue, or PBMCs (not recorded which). CDR3 sequence reads: CASSQEGHSSPGELFF. Here the CDR3 DNA reads TGCGCCAGCAGCCAAGAGGGGCATTCAAGTCCCGGGGAGCTGTTTTTT.